The following is a T cell receptor beta chain sequence with its context. These data come from a study of blood T cell repertoires in COVID-19. Study-wide background: Donors in the United States, Italy and Spain gave samples during acute or convalescent COVID-19. PBMCs, B-cell-depleted T cells, or T cells provided the cDNA or gDNA that made up the material.

As handled by the study authors: Nucleated cell counts were estimated from reference gene primer amplification. Profiling relied on immunoSEQ multiplex PCR, and the TCRdb table lists in-frame clones only, not all of them. That table is the source of V, J and clone size, and D and trimming were worked out from the DNA. The table shows about 230,000 clones, with more than 65% occurring only once. The CDR3 has 13 amino acids. V shed 7 bases, J shed 10 bases, and the junction held 10 bases outside the gene matches. From germline, CDR1 is MNHEY and CDR2 SVGAGI. The TCR was taken from a woman older than 75 with acute or convalescent COVID-19. The specimen was peripheral blood. The chain carries TRBV6-5 and TRBJ1-1; 9 nucleotides agree with TRBD1. CDR3 DNA sequence: TGTGCCAGCATGGACAGGGGAACCCAGGGAGCTTTCTTT. This codes for CASMDRGTQGAFF.